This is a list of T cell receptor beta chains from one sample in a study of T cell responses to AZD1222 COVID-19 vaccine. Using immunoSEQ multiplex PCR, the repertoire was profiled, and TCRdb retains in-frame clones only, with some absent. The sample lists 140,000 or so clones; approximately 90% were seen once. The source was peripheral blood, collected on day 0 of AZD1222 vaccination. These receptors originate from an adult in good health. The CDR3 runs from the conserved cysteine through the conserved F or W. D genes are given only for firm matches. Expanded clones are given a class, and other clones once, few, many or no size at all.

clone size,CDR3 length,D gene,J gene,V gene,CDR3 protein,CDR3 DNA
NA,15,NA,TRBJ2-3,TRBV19,CASSIEGRSTDTQYF,TGTGCCAGTAGTATAGAAGGACGGAGCACAGATACGCAGTATTTT
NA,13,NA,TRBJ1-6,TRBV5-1,CASSSRTDSPLHF,TGCGCCAGCAGCTCGAGAACAGATTCACCCCTCCACTTT
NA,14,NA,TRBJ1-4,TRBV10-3,CAISEQGTNEKLFF,TGTGCCATCAGTGAGCAGGGGACTAATGAAAAACTGTTTTTT
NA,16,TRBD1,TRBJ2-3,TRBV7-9,CASSPKDTGGLDTQYF,TGTGCCAGCAGCCCCAAGGATACAGGGGGTTTAGATACGCAGTATTTT
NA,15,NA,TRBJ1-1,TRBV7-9,CASSLARGTGTEAFF,TGTGCCAGCAGCTTAGCAAGAGGGACCGGCACTGAAGCTTTCTTT
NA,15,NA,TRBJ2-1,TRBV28,CASSLGLSSYNEQFF,TGTGCCAGCAGTTTAGGGTTGAGCTCCTACAATGAGCAGTTCTTC
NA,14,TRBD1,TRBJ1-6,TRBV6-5,CASSRDRGLPPLHF,TGTGCCAGCTCTAGGGACAGGGGTCTTCCACCCCTCCACTTT
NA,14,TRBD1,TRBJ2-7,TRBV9,CASSVRDRGYEQYF,TGTGCCAGCAGCGTCCGGGACAGGGGTTACGAGCAGTACTTC
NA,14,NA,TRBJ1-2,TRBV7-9,CASSLEENSIGYTF,TGTGCCAGCAGCTTAGAGGAGAATTCTATCGGCTACACCTTC
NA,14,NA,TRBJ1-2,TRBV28,CASRDGGGGYGYTF,TGTGCCAGCAGGGACGGAGGAGGGGGCTATGGCTACACCTTC
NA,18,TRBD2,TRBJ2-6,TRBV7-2,CASSLGVGGGSGANVLTF,TGTGCCAGCAGCTTGGGGGTTGGCGGGGGCTCTGGGGCCAACGTCCTGACTTTC
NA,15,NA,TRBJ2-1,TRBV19,CASSVQGYAYNEQFF,TGTGCCAGTAGTGTACAGGGTTACGCCTACAATGAGCAGTTCTTC
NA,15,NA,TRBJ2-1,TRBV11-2,CASSMAASLYNEQFF,TGTGCCAGCAGCATGGCGGCTAGCCTCTACAATGAGCAGTTCTTC
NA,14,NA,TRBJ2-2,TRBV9,CASSALGEGGELFF,TGTGCCAGCAGCGCTTTGGGGGAAGGCGGGGAGCTGTTTTTT
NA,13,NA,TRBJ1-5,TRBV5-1,CASSRWGNQPQHF,TGCGCCAGCAGCCGGTGGGGCAATCAGCCCCAGCATTTT
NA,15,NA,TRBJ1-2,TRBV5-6,CASSLRPGAIQGYTF,TGTGCCAGCAGCTTGAGGCCGGGGGCGATACAAGGCTACACCTTC
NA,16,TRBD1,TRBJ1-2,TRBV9,CASSASGTGDSFGYTF,TGTGCCAGCAGCGCCTCCGGGACAGGGGATTCTTTCGGCTACACCTTC
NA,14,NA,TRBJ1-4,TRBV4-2,CASRTTSTNEKLFF,TGTGCCAGCAGGACTACTTCAACTAATGAAAAACTGTTTTTT
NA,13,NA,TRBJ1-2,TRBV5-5,CASSLEDISGYTF,TGTGCCAGCAGCTTGGAGGACATTAGCGGCTACACCTTC
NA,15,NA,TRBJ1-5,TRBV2,CASSVGGPSHQPQHF,TGTGCCAGCAGTGTAGGGGGGCCTAGTCATCAGCCCCAGCATTTT
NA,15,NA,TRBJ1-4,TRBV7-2,CASSLRTAYNEKLFF,TGTGCCAGCAGCCTAAGGACAGCCTACAATGAAAAACTGTTTTTT
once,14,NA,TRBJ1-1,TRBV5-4,CASSPGIPNTEAFF,TGTGCCAGCAGCCCAGGGATCCCGAACACTGAAGCTTTCTTT
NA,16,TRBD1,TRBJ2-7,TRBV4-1,CASSLRQGRDSYEQYF,TGCGCCAGCAGCCTACGACAGGGGCGTGACTCCTACGAGCAGTACTTC
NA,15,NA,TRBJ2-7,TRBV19,CASSISVGAIYEQYF,TGTGCCAGTAGTATAAGTGTTGGGGCGATCTACGAGCAGTACTTC
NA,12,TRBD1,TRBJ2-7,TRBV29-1,CSVVGQSYEQYF,TGCAGCGTTGTGGGACAGTCCTACGAGCAGTACTTC
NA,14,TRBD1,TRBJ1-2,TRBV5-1,CASSTGQGRYGYTF,TGCGCCAGCAGCACCGGACAGGGGCGATATGGCTACACCTTC
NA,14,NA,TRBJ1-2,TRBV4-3,CASSQVGGLDGYTF,TGCGCCAGCAGCCAAGTTGGGGGGTTGGATGGCTACACCTTC
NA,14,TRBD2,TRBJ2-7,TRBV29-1,CSVEGGDEFYEQYF,TGCAGCGTTGAGGGAGGGGACGAATTTTACGAGCAGTACTTC
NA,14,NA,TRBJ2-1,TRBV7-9,CASSFGGAFDEQFF,TGTGCCAGCAGCTTTGGGGGGGCGTTCGATGAGCAGTTCTTC
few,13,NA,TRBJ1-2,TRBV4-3,CASSQDQQYGYTF,TGCGCCAGCAGCCAAGATCAACAGTATGGCTACACCTTC
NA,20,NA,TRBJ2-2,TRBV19,CASTYKTNPGPRDQTGELFF,TGTGCCAGTACCTACAAAACCAATCCGGGACCCCGCGATCAGACCGGGGAGCTGTTTTTT
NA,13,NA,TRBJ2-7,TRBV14,CASSHQGNYEQYF,TGTGCCAGCAGCCATCAGGGGAACTACGAGCAGTACTTC
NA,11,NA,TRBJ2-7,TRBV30,CAWSNLYEQYF,TGTGCCTGGAGTAACCTTTACGAGCAGTACTTC
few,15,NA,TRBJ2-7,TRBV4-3,CASSQDRDAPYEQYF,TGCGCCAGCAGCCAAGACCGGGACGCGCCCTACGAGCAGTACTTC
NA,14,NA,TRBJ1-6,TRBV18,CASSPDINGSPLHF,TGTGCCAGCTCACCAGACATTAATGGCTCACCCCTCCACTTT
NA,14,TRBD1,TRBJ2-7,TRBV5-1,CASSREGGADEQYF,TGCGCCAGCAGCCGGGAAGGGGGCGCGGACGAGCAGTACTTC
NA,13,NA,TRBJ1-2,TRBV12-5,CASGSQINYGYTF,TGTGCTAGTGGTTCCCAGATTAACTATGGCTACACCTTC
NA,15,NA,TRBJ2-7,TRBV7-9,CASSLVGGPGYEQYF,TGTGCCAGCAGCTTAGTCGGAGGCCCGGGGTACGAGCAGTACTTC
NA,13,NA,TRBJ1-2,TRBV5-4,CASSFTGNYGYTF,TGTGCCAGCAGCTTTACAGGGAACTATGGCTACACCTTC
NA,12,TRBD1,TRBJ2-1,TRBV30,CAWYRGVNEQFF,TGTGCCTGGTACAGGGGGGTAAATGAGCAGTTCTTC
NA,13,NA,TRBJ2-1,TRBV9,CASSVDEGTEQFF,TGTGCCAGCAGCGTAGACGAGGGAACGGAGCAGTTCTTC
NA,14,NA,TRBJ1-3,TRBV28,CASSFGGPWNTIYF,TGTGCCAGCAGTTTTGGGGGGCCCTGGAACACCATATATTTT
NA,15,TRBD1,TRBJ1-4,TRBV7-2,CASSLETGTNEKLFF,TGTGCCAGCAGCTTAGAGACAGGGACTAATGAAAAACTGTTTTTT
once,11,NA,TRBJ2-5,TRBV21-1,CADPGGETQYF,TGTGCCGATCCGGGAGGAGAGACCCAGTACTTC
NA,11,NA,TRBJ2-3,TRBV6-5,CASRKADTQYF,TGTGCCAGCAGGAAGGCAGATACGCAGTATTTT
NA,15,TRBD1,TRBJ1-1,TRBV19,CASSSRDRGTTEAFF,TGTGCCAGTAGTTCGAGGGACAGGGGAACCACTGAAGCTTTCTTT
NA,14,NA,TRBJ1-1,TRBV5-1,CASSLGWGNTEAFF,TGCGCCAGCAGCTTGGGTTGGGGGAACACTGAAGCTTTCTTT
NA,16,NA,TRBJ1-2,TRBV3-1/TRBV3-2,CASINSREGYNYGYTF,TGTGCCAGCATCAACTCAAGGGAGGGTTACAACTATGGCTACACCTTC
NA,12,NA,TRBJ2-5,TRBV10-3,CAISDLQETQYF,TGTGCCATCAGCGACTTACAAGAGACCCAGTACTTC
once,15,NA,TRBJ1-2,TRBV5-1,CASSYDWRANYGYTF,TGCGCCAGCAGCTACGACTGGAGGGCCAACTATGGCTACACCTTC
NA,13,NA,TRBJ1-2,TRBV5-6,CASRHEASYGYTF,TGTGCCAGCAGACATGAGGCGTCCTATGGCTACACCTTC
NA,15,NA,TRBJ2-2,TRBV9,CASTPQGHGTGELFF,TGTGCCAGCACCCCCCAAGGGCATGGGACCGGGGAGCTGTTTTTT
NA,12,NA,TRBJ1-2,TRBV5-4,CASSSGTGMSTF,TGTGCCAGCAGCTCGGGAACAGGCATGAGCACCTTC
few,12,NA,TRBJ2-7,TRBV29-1,CSAKMALEEQYF,TGCAGCGCTAAGATGGCCCTAGAGGAGCAGTACTTC
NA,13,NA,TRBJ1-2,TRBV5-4,CASSPGTGEGYTF,TGTGCCAGCAGCCCCGGGACCGGCGAGGGCTACACCTTC